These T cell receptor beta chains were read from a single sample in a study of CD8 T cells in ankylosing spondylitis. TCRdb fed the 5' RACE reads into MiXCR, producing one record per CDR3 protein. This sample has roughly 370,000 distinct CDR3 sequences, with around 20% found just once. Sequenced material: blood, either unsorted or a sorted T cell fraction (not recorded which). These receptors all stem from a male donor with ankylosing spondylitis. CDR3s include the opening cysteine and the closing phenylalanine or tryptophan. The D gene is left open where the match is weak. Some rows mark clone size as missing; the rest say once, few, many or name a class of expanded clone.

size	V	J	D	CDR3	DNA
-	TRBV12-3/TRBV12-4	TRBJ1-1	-	CASTDRDKEAFF	TGTGCCAGCACCGACCGGGACAAAGAAGCTTTCTTT
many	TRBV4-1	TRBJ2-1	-	CASSQDWPSEYNEQFF	TGCGCCAGCAGCCAAGATTGGCCTAGCGAATACAATGAGCAGTTCTTC
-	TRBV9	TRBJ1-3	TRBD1	CASSGQGAGNTIYF	TGTGCCAGCAGCGGCCAGGGGGCTGGAAACACCATATATTTT
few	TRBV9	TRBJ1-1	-	CASSAAFMGTEAFF	TGTGCCAGCAGCGCGGCATTCATGGGCACTGAAGCTTTCTTT
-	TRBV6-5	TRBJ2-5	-	CASSYWRFSRQETQYF	TGTGCCAGCAGTTATTGGCGGTTTTCCCGTCAAGAGACCCAGTACTTC
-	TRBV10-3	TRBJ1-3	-	CAISETINTIYF	TGTGCCATCAGTGAGACAATAAACACCATATATTTT
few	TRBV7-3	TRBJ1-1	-	CASSLGEQGGAFF	TGTGCCAGCAGCTTAGGGGAGCAAGGGGGTGCTTTCTTT
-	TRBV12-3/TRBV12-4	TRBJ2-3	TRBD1	CASSFRGFRGDTQYF	TGTGCCAGCAGTTTCCGGGGATTCAGGGGGGATACGCAGTATTTT
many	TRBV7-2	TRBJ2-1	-	CASSSLPSVNEQFF	TGTGCCAGCAGCTCTCTCCCTAGCGTGAATGAGCAGTTCTTC
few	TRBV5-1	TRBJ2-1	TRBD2	CASSLLAGPEQFF	TGCGCCAGCAGCTTGCTAGCGGGGCCTGAGCAGTTCTTC
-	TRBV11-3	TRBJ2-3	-	CASSPPHRLEGTDTQYF	TGTGCCAGCAGCCCTCCCCACCGACTAGAGGGTACAGATACGCAGTATTTT
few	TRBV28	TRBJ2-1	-	CASRLQGGNEQFF	TGTGCCAGCAGGTTACAGGGTGGCAATGAGCAGTTCTTC
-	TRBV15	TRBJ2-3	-	CATSRRSGEDTQYF	TGTGCCACCAGCAGACGTTCAGGGGAAGATACGCAGTATTTT
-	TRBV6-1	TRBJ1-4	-	CASSYAGVTNEKLFF	TGTGCCAGCTCGTACGCAGGGGTCACTAATGAAAAACTGTTTTTT
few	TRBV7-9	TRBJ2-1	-	CASSPGNRVDNEQFF	TGTGCCAGCAGCCCTGGAAATCGGGTTGACAATGAGCAGTTCTTC
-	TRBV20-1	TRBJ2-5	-	CSARGVGGGRETQYF	TGCAGTGCTAGAGGGGTTGGGGGGGGCCGGGAGACCCAGTACTTC
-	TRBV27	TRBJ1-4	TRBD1	CASSKQGAREKLFF	TGTGCCAGCAGTAAACAGGGGGCTCGGGAAAAACTGTTTTTT
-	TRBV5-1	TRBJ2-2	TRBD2	CASSSRRTSGRLNTGELFF	TGCGCCAGCAGCTCGAGACGGACTAGCGGGAGGCTCAACACCGGGGAGCTGTTTTTT
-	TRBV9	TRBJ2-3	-	CASSVAPDESTDTQYF	TGTGCCAGCAGCGTAGCTCCTGACGAGAGCACAGATACGCAGTATTTT
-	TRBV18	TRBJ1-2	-	CASSPEAGQSNGYTF	TGTGCCAGCTCACCGGAGGCAGGGCAGTCAAATGGCTACACCTTC
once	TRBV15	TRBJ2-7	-	CATSRGTTSYEQYF	TGTGCCACCAGCAGAGGGACAACCTCCTACGAGCAGTACTTC
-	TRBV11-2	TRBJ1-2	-	CASSFGLTADYGYTF	TGTGCCAGCAGCTTCGGTCTTACAGCCGACTATGGCTACACCTTC
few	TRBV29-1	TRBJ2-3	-	CSWWKATDTQYF	TGCAGCTGGTGGAAGGCGACAGATACGCAGTATTTT
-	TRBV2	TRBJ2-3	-	CASKKSAATDTQYF	TGTGCCAGCAAAAAGTCCGCGGCCACAGATACGCAGTATTTT
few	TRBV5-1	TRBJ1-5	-	CASSLVSGFNQPQHF	TGCGCCAGCAGCTTGGTGTCCGGCTTCAATCAGCCCCAGCATTTT
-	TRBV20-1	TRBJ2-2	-	CSARDAQGPHTGELFF	TGCAGTGCTAGAGATGCCCAGGGGCCCCACACCGGGGAGCTGTTTTTT
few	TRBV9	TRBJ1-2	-	CASSVEGVGYGYTF	TGTGCCAGCAGCGTAGAAGGGGTCGGGTATGGCTACACCTTC
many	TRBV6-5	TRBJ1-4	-	CASSSVPGARTNEKLFF	TGTGCCAGCAGTTCCGTCCCCGGTGCCCGAACTAATGAAAAACTGTTTTTT
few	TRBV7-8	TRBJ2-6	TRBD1	CASSLALTGAGANVLTF	TGTGCCAGCAGCTTAGCCCTGACAGGGGCTGGGGCCAACGTCCTGACTTTC
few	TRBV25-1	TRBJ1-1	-	CASSGWTDGEAFF	TGTGCCAGCAGTGGATGGACAGACGGTGAAGCTTTCTTT
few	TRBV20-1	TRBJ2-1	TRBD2	CSAASFLAGDNEQFF	TGCAGTGCAGCCAGTTTTCTAGCGGGTGACAATGAGCAGTTCTTC
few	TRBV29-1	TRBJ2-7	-	CSVTGTGVAYEQYF	TGCAGCGTAACCGGGACGGGGGTTGCCTACGAGCAGTACTTC
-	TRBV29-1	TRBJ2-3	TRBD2	CSVETSGGFTDTQYF	TGCAGCGTGGAGACCAGCGGGGGGTTCACAGATACGCAGTATTTT
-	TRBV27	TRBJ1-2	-	CASSKSGDVYGYTF	TGTGCCAGCAGTAAGTCGGGGGACGTCTATGGCTACACCTTC
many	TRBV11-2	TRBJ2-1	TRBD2	CASSREVAGVWNNEQFF	TGTGCCAGCAGTCGCGAGGTAGCGGGAGTCTGGAACAATGAGCAGTTCTTC
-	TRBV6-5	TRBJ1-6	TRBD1	CASSSGTGASPLHF	TGTGCCAGCAGTTCCGGGACAGGGGCTTCACCCCTCCACTTT
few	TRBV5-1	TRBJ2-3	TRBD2	CASSLAMAGAGDTQYF	TGCGCCAGCAGCTTGGCCATGGCGGGAGCTGGGGATACGCAGTATTTT
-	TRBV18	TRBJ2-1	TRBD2	CASSPPGLAVGYNEQFF	TGTGCCAGCTCACCACCGGGACTAGCGGTTGGGTACAATGAGCAGTTCTTC
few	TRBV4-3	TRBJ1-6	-	CASSQSSSPLHF	TGCGCCAGCAGCCAAAGTAGCTCACCCCTCCACTTT
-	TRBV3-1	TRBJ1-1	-	CASSQAAGDTEAFF	TGTGCCAGCAGCCAAGCGGCAGGGGACACTGAAGCTTTCTTT
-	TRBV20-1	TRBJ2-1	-	CSARTPRGGWDNEQFF	TGCAGTGCTAGAACGCCGCGTGGGGGATGGGACAATGAGCAGTTCTTC
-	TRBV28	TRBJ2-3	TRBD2	CASTPPGGTQYF	TGTGCCAGCACCCCCCCGGGGGGTACGCAGTATTTT
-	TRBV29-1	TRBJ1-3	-	CSVGNSGNTIYF	TGCAGCGTAGGAAACTCTGGAAACACCATATATTTT
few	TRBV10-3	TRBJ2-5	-	CAIRDLQETQYF	TGTGCCATCCGGGACTTACAAGAGACCCAGTACTTC
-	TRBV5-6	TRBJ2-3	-	CASSSISGISTDTQYF	TGTGCCAGCAGCAGTATATCCGGAATAAGCACAGATACGCAGTATTTT